A single sample is the source of the 30 T cell receptor beta chains below, sequenced in a study of early T cells in non-severe SARS-CoV-2 infection (dated by TCRdb to about 2021). The receptor library was made with 5' RACE. The reads were generated on a NextSeq 500. TCRdb reprocessed the public reads (quality trimming at Q25 with fastp, clone calling with MiXCR) and kept in-frame beta chains. Entries are consolidated by CDR3 protein sequence, retaining the most common genes and DNA. Counted in this sample were under 60,000 distinct CDR3 sequences; around 7.5% of them appeared once. The top ten hold 9.4% of the sample. Sequences were obtained from whole blood. Receptor source: an adult who was a healthcare worker with PCR-confirmed SARS-CoV-2 infection or an uninfected control (not recorded which).

This chain joins TRBV3-2 and TRBJ2-7; the tabulated D call, TRBD1, remains unverified against the DNA. TRBV3-2 is labeled a pseudogene. The CDR3 is 14 amino acids. CDR3 in DNA: TGTGCCAGCAGCCAGGGACAGGGGCCGGACGAGCAGTACTTC. Translated, it gives CASSQGQGPDEQYF.

This clonotype appeared many times. The chain links TRBV10-2 to TRBJ2-5, with TRBD1 matching 7 bases. The V segment lost 5 bases and the J segment 2 bases; nucleotides outside the gene matches: 5. Germline V gives CDR1 WSHSY, CDR2 SAAADI. This CDR3 has 14 amino acids. Written as DNA, the CDR3 is TGCGCCAGCAGTTCCTCGGGACAGCAAGAGACCCAGTACTTC. It is translated as CASSSSGQQETQYF.

This clonotype turned up a few times. The chain combines TRBV28 with TRBJ1-2; D is possibly TRBD1 (5 bases). Between the trimmed V and J ends, which lost 6 bases and 11 bases, there was a span of 22 bases. The CDR3 runs to 14 residues. The germline V gene encodes CDR1 MDHEN and CDR2 SYDVKM. The CDR3 sequence: CASRRNPLQGSYTF. As DNA, the CDR3 is TGTGCCAGCAGACGAAACCCGTTGCAGGGATCGTACACCTTC.

This clonotype was recorded a few times. This chain links TRBV29-1 with TRBJ1-1; tentatively, D is TRBD1 (5 bases). Deletions cut 6 bases from V and 8 bases from J, with 16 bases between. Germline V gives CDR1 SQVTM, CDR2 ANQGSEA. The CDR3 is 12 amino acids. The CDR3 region has the DNA TGCAGCGTGGCGCCCGGGGGAGGGGAAGCTTTCTTT. Residues: CSVAPGGGEAFF. Full variable domain (remainder filled in from reference TRBV29-1 and TRBJ1-1): SAVISQKPSRDICQRGTSLTIQCQVDSQVTMMFWYRQQPGQSLTLIATANQGSEATYESGFVIDKFPISRPNLTFSTLTVSNMSPEDSSIYLCSVAPGGGEAFFGQGTRLTVV.

The J gene is TRBJ1-1, the V gene TRBV7-9; D may be TRBD1 (6 bases). The CDR3 consists of 17 residues. Germline CDR1 SEHNR, CDR2 FQNEAQ (reference sequence). V dropped 2 bases and J dropped 2 bases, with 18 bases sitting between them. CDR3 in DNA: TGTGCCAGCAGCTTATCCCCCTTGGCAGGGGATAACACTGAAGCTTTCTTT. This codes for CASSLSPLAGDNTEAFF.

This clonotype has ten or more counts. J is TRBJ2-7 and V is TRBV6-1; tentative D call: TRBD1 (6 bases). Deletions cut 6 bases from V and 1 base from J, with 13 bases between. The CDR3 is 14 amino acids. Germline values: CDR1 MNHNS, CDR2 SASEGT. As DNA, the CDR3 is TGTGCCAGCAGGCCGGGACACGGATCCTACGAGCAGTACTTC. As protein: CASRPGHGSYEQYF.

In its sample, this clonotype was seen many times. J is TRBJ2-1 and V is TRBV11-2, with 11 positions matching TRBD2. The V gene end was trimmed by 2 bases and the J gene end by 8 bases; junction bases not matched to a gene: 8. This CDR3 is 16 amino acids long. Germline values: CDR1 SGHAT, CDR2 FQNNGV. The CDR3 coding sequence is TGTGCCAGCAGCTTAATACTAGCGGGAGAAGGCGATGAGCAGTTCTTC. Translating gives CASSLILAGEGDEQFF.

This clonotype showed up just a few times. V and J are TRBV7-2 and TRBJ1-6; 9 bases map to TRBD1. Trimming at V came to 0 bases and at J to 9 bases, leaving 3 bases not matched to a gene. Germline CDR1 reads SGHTA; CDR2 reads FQGNSA. This CDR3 comprises 15 residues. The CDR3 region is CASSLAQGASSPLHF. CDR3 nucleotide sequence: TGTGCCAGCAGCTTAGCACAGGGGGCTTCTTCACCCCTCCACTTT.

Many counts were recorded for this clonotype. The rearrangement links TRBV18 to TRBJ1-4; TRBD1 is a possible D gene (5 bases). Deletions cut 2 bases from V and 6 bases from J, with 16 bases between. Germline lookup yields CDR1 KGHSH and CDR2 LQKENI. This CDR3 is 16 amino acids long. The CDR3 DNA follows: TGTGCCAGCTCACCAGTCAGGGCATCCCTCGATGAAAAACTGTTTTTT. Its protein product is CASSPVRASLDEKLFF.

This clonotype was observed many times. The chain links TRBV29-1 to TRBJ2-5; 15 bases map to TRBD2. The ends lost 1 base at V and 2 bases at J; junction bases unmatched: 5. CDR3 length: 17 residues. Germline V gene data show CDR1 as SQVTM and CDR2 as ANQGSEA. The CDR3 loop is CSVEGTSGGGLQETQYF. CDR3 coding DNA: TGCAGCGTTGAAGGGACTAGCGGGGGGGGACTTCAAGAGACCCAGTACTTC.

There are a few counts of this clonotype. The chain employs TRBV6-6 and TRBJ2-7, with 7 bases fitting TRBD1. V gave up 2 bases and J gave up 6 bases; unmatched junction bases: 7. In germline, CDR1 is MNHNY, CDR2 SVGAGI (reference sequence). The CDR3 contains 14 residues. In DNA, the CDR3 is TGTGCCAGCAGTTACAGGGACAGAGGCGGCGAGCAGTACTTC. Translating it yields CASSYRDRGGEQYF.

This clonotype came up many times. The chain recombines TRBV10-2 with TRBJ2-6, with D possibly matching TRBD1 (5 bases). The V gene's germline CDR1 is WSHSY and CDR2 SAAADI. This CDR3 has 13 residues. The V gene lost 8 bases and the J gene lost 4 bases, with 9 bases spanning the gap. The CDR3: CASRTTGANVLTF. In DNA form, the CDR3 reads TGCGCCAGCCGGACAACAGGGGCCAACGTCCTGACTTTC.

Many counts were recorded for this clonotype. The chain carries TRBV5-1 and TRBJ2-2; D is possibly TRBD1 (6 bases). This CDR3 region has 14 residues. The V end lost 3 bases, the J end lost 1 base, and 7 bases lay between the germline ends. Germline V gene lookup returns CDR1 SGHRS and CDR2 YFSETQ. CDR3 in amino acids: CASSSGQNTGELFF. CDR3 in DNA: TGCGCCAGCAGCTCGGGACAGAACACCGGGGAGCTGTTTTTT.

This clonotype appeared many times. The rearrangement uses TRBV7-6 and TRBJ2-7, with D unclear. Between the trimmed V and J ends, which lost 4 bases and 3 bases, there was a span of 16 bases. Germline CDR1 SGHVS, CDR2 FNYEAQ. The CDR3 totals 15 residues. The CDR3 spells CASSSETDGYYEQYF. CDR3 nucleotide sequence: TGTGCCAGCAGCTCGGAGACTGATGGGTACTACGAGCAGTACTTC.

This clonotype has ten or more counts. J is TRBJ2-4 and V is TRBV27; 7 bases line up with TRBD1. Germline V gene sequence: CDR1 MNHEY, CDR2 SMNVEV (reference sequence). Losses at the gene ends were 5 bases for V and 0 bases for J; bases not matched to a gene: 10. CDR3 length: 17 amino acids. The CDR3 sequence: CASSLSGGIVAKNIQYF. CDR3 coding DNA: TGTGCCAGCAGTCTCTCAGGGGGTATCGTAGCCAAAAACATTCAGTACTTC.

This clonotype was counted only a few times. The chain recombines TRBV6-2 or TRBV6-3 with TRBJ2-3, with D uncertain. Germline CDR1 reads MNHEY; CDR2 reads SVGEGT. The V and J ends lost 4 bases and 0 bases respectively, with 14 bases between them. This CDR3 is 16 amino acids long. CDR3 region: CASSSRRRGSTDTQYF. CDR3 DNA: TGTGCCAGCAGTTCACGCAGGCGCGGTAGCACAGATACGCAGTATTTT.

Many counts were recorded for this clonotype. The rearrangement links TRBV29-1 to TRBJ2-3; 10 bases map to TRBD2. V shed 7 bases and J 4 bases; nucleotides not matched to a gene: 5. CDR3 length equals 13 residues. Germline values: CDR1 SQVTM, CDR2 ANQGSEA. The CDR3 DNA sequence: TGCAGCGGAGCCGGGACTAGCGCAGATACGCAGTATTTT. The encoded protein is CSGAGTSADTQYF.

This clonotype was detected ten times or more. V gene TRBV9 combines with J gene TRBJ2-5; perhaps D is TRBD1 or TRBD2 (5 bases each). The germline V and J ends were trimmed by 4 bases and 2 bases, with 15 bases remaining between them. Germline lookup yields CDR1 SGDLS and CDR2 YYNGEE. The CDR3 sequence is 15 residues long. The CDR3: CASSRDDYGQETQYF. The CDR3 nucleotides read TGTGCCAGCAGCCGGGACGACTACGGACAAGAGACCCAGTACTTC. Combining the CDR3 with reference TRBV9 and TRBJ2-5 gives the whole variable domain DSGVTQTPKHLITATGQRVTLRCSPRSGDLSVYWYQQSLDQGLQFLIQYYNGEERAKGNILERFSAQQFPDLHSELNLSSLELGDSALYFCASSRDDYGQETQYFGPGTRLLVL.

The chain is built from TRBV7-9 and TRBJ2-7; 8 bases fit TRBD1. Germline loops: CDR1 SEHNR, CDR2 FQNEAQ (reference sequence). With 6 bases clipped from V and 5 bases from J, the junction kept 6 bases outside the gene matches. CDR3 length: 13 amino acids. The chain's CDR3 is CASRQGAADEQYF. Written as DNA, the CDR3 is TGTGCCAGCAGGCAGGGGGCGGCAGACGAGCAGTACTTC.

This clonotype came up many times. The V and J genes are TRBV10-3 and TRBJ1-5; D not resolved. V lost 3 bases to trimming and J lost 3 bases, with 3 bases between them. Germline lookup yields CDR1 ENHRY and CDR2 SYGVKD. The CDR3 contains 12 residues. In DNA form, the CDR3 reads TGTGCCATCAGTGAAGACAATCAGCCCCAGCATTTT. It specifies CAISEDNQPQHF.

The chain employs TRBV28 and TRBJ2-5; 11 positions match TRBD1. The J segment lost 6 bases and the V segment lost 3 bases, leaving 6 bases of the junction unmatched. Germline V gene sequence: CDR1 MDHEN, CDR2 SYDVKM. This CDR3 is 15 amino acids long. CDR3: CASSFAWTGGKTQYF. CDR3 DNA sequence: TGTGCCAGCAGTTTCGCATGGACAGGGGGCAAGACCCAGTACTTC.

This clonotype occurred many times. This chain connects TRBV29-1 to TRBJ1-2; TRBD1 aligns across 12 bases. The CDR3 loop spans 13 amino acids. Losses at the gene ends were 5 bases for V and 3 bases for J; bases not matched to a gene: 1. Looked up from germline, CDR1 is SQVTM and CDR2 is ANQGSEA. The CDR3 DNA reads as TGCAGCGTTAGGGACAGGGGGCACTATGGCTACACCTTC. Protein product: CSVRDRGHYGYTF.

This chain links TRBV3-1 with TRBJ1-1; D might be TRBD1 (5 bases). This CDR3 spans 12 amino acids. Germline loops: CDR1 LGHDT, CDR2 YNNKEL (reference sequence). Trimming removed 4 bases from V and 7 bases from J, with 10 bases in between. The CDR3 nucleotides are TGTGCCAGCAGCCCAACAGGACTTGAAGCTTTCTTT. Its protein product is CASSPTGLEAFF.

This clonotype turned up a few times. The genes are TRBV5-1 and TRBJ2-2; no definite D call. Trimming cost V 1 base and J 2 bases, with 6 bases left between them. The CDR3 contains 14 residues. CDR1 and CDR2 from the germline V gene are SGHRS and YFSETQ. The CDR3 DNA reads as TGCGCCAGCAGCTTGCTCCCCAACACCGGGGAGCTGTTTTTT. This translates into CASSLLPNTGELFF.

The chain is built from TRBV2 and TRBJ1-4; D gene ambiguous. CDR1 is SNHLY and CDR2 is FYNNEI in the germline V gene. CDR3 size: 15 residues. The ends were cut back, 4 bases at V and 0 bases at J, with 9 bases in the middle. The CDR3, as DNA: TGTGCCAGCAGTGTGGGTACATCAACTAATGAAAAACTGTTTTTT. This encodes CASSVGTSTNEKLFF.

This clonotype was counted between two and nine times. The chain recombines TRBV4-1 with TRBJ1-1, with a tentative D call TRBD1 (5 bases). This CDR3 contains 13 residues. Trimming took off 2 bases at V and 8 bases at J, with 12 bases between the two ends. CDR1 and CDR2 from the germline V gene are MGHRA and YSYEKL. The CDR3 spells CASSQLGGPEAFF. The CDR3 nucleotides read TGCGCCAGCAGCCAATTGGGGGGTCCAGAAGCTTTCTTT.

This clonotype came up a few times. This sequence joins TRBV28 and TRBJ2-2; D remains unclear. The CDR3 spans 13 residues. The V end was cut by 1 base, the J end by 7 bases, with 7 bases between. Per germline, CDR1 MDHEN and CDR2 SYDVKM. This CDR3 is CASSLSDLGELFF. CDR3 in DNA: TGTGCCAGCAGTTTATCAGACCTCGGGGAGCTGTTTTTT.

The rearrangement links TRBV11-2 to TRBJ2-2; maybe TRBD2 (6 bases). The CDR3 covers 13 residues. The V end was cut by 4 bases, the J end by 11 bases, with 14 bases between. From germline, CDR1 is SGHAT and CDR2 FQNNGV. The CDR3 DNA reads TGTGCCAGCAGCTCCGCCGGGGCGGGAGAGCTGTTTTTT. Its protein is CASSSAGAGELFF.

This clonotype turned up a few times. The V gene is TRBV30, the J gene TRBJ1-1; D unclear. Trimming took 3 bases from V and 2 from J, leaving 7 bases between them. Looked up from germline, CDR1 is GTSNPN and CDR2 is SVGIG (reference sequence). The CDR3 consists of 12 residues. The CDR3 here is CAWSKGNTEAFF. The CDR3 coding sequence is TGTGCCTGGAGCAAGGGAAACACTGAAGCTTTCTTT.

V is TRBV5-4 and J is TRBJ2-1; D gene unclear. This CDR3 comprises 14 residues. V was clipped by 4 bases and J by 4 bases, with 12 bases between them. CDR1 and CDR2 from the germline V gene are SGHNT and YYREEE (reference sequence). The CDR3 nucleotides read TGTGCCAGCAGCGCGACTGACGAGTACAATGAGCAGTTCTTC. Residues: CASSATDEYNEQFF.